Each of the 4 T cell receptor beta chains below was sequenced from the same sample in a study of radiation and T cells in renal cell carcinoma. The time point was: baseline pretreatment blood. The treatment: 15 Gy SBRT to primary tumor, nephrectomy 4 weeks later. Clones were sequenced by immunoSEQ multiplex PCR, and TCRdb holds only the in-frame ones, with some missing. There are 150,000 or so clones in the sample; less than 90% occur only once, and roughly 4.1% lies in the top ten. Sequencing was performed on blood, taken from a patient whose treatment included radiotherapy and nephrectomy. The receptors derive from a woman between 65 and 79 years old with renal cell carcinoma.

The gene calls are TRBV4-1 and TRBJ1-1, with unresolved D. The germline V and J ends were trimmed by 4 bases and 0 bases, with 12 bases remaining between them. CDR3 length: 15 amino acids. Germline-derived CDR1 and CDR2 are MGHRA and YSYEKL. The CDR3 nucleotides read TGCGCCAGCAGCCCTTTTTATACTATGAACACTGAAGCTTTCTTT. It translates to CASSPFYTMNTEAFF.

The rearrangement uses TRBV5-1 and TRBJ2-2, with D tentatively TRBD1 (6 bases). V was shortened by 2 bases and J by 3 bases, with 11 bases between the two germline ends. Germline CDR1 reads SGHRS; CDR2 reads YFSETQ. The CDR3 runs 15 residues. CDR3 bases: TGCGCCAGCAGCTTAAGACAGGATGACACCGGGGAGCTGTTTTTT. Its translation is CASSLRQDDTGELFF.

The chain joins TRBV11-3 to TRBJ1-6, with D uncertain. The V gene lost 4 bases and the J gene lost 9 bases, with 22 bases spanning the gap. CDR1 and CDR2 from the germline V gene are SGHNT and YENEEA. The CDR3 spans 17 residues. The chain's CDR3 is CASSSGRPGQGGSPLHF. The DNA of the CDR3 is TGTGCCAGCAGCTCTGGAAGACCGGGCCAAGGCGGTTCACCCCTCCACTTT.

The chain has TRBV9 and TRBJ1-1, with D uncertain. This CDR3 region has 15 residues. Germline CDR1 SGDLS, CDR2 YYNGEE. The V gene lost 0 bases and the J gene lost 2 bases, with 11 bases spanning the gap. The CDR3 nucleotides read TGTGCCAGCAGCGTAGACCCGGGAGCAAACACTGAAGCTTTCTTT. Protein: CASSVDPGANTEAFF.